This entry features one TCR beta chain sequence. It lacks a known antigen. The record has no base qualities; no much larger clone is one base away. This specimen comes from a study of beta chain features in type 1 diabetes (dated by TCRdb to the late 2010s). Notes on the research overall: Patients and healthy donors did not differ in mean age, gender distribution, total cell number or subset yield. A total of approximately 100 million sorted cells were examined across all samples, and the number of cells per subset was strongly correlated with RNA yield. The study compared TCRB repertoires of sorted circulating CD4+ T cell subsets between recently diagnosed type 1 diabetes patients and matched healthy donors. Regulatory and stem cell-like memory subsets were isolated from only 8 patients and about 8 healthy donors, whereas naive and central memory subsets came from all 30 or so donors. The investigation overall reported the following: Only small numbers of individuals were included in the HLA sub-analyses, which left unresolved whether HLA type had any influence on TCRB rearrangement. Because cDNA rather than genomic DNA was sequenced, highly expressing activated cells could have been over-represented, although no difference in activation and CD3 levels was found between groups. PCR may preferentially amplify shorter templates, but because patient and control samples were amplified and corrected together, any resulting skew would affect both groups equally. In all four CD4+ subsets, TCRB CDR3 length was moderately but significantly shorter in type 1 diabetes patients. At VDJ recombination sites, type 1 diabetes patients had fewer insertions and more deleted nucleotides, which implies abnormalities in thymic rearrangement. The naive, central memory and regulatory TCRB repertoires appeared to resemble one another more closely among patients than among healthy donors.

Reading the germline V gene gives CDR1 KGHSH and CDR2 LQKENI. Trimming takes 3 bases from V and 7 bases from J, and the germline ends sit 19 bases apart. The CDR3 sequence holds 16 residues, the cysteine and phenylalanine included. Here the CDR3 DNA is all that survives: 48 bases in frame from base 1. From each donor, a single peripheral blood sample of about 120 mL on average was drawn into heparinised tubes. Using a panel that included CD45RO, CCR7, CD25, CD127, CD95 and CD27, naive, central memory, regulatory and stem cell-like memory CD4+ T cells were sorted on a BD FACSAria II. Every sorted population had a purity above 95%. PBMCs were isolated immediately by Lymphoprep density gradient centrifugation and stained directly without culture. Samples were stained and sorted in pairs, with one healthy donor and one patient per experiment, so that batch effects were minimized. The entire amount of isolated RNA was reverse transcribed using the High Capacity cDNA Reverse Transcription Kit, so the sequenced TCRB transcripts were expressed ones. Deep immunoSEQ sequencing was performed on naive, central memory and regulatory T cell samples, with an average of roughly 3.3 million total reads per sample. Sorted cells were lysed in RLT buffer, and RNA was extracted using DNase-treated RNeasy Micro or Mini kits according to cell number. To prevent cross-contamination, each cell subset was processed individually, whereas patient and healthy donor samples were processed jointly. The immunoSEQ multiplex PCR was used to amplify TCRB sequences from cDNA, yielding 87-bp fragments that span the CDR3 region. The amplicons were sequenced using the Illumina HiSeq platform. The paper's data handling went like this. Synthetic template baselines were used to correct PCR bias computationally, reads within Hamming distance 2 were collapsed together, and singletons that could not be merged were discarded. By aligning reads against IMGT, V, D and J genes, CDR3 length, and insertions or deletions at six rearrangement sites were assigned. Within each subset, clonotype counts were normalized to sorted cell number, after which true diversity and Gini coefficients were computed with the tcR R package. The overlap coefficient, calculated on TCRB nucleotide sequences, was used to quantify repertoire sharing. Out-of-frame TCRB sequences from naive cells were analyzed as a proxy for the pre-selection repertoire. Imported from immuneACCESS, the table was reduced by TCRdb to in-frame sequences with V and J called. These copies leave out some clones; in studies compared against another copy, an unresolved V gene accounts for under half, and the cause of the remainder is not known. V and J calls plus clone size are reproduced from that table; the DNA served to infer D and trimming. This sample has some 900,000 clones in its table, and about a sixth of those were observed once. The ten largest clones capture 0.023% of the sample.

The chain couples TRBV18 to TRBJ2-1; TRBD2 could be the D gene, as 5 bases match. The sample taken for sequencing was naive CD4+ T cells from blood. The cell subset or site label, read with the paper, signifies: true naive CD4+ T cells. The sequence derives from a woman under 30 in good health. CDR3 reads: CASSPTQSGVANEQFF. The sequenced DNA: TGTGCCAGCTCACCGACTCAATCAGGCGTAGCGAATGAGCAGTTCTTC.